This T cell receptor beta chain is drawn from a study of T cells after yellow fever vaccination. Study information: Preparation used SMART-Seq v4 Ultra Low Input for the low-cell-number fractions.

The TCR cDNA carried a universal primer site and UMIs from 5'RACE template switching. TCRdb ran MiXCR on the 5' RACE reads and lists one entry per CDR3 protein. There are hundreds of thousands of distinct CDR3 sequences in the sample; 3.6% occur only once, and about a quarter lies in the top ten. This clonotype was counted many times. The V and J ends lost 6 bases and 5 bases, in that order; junction bases with no gene match: 4. The CDR3 totals 12 residues. Germline V CDR1 and CDR2: MNHNS, SASEGT. The rearrangement uses TRBV6-1 and TRBJ2-7; 7 nucleotides line up with TRBD1. Sequenced material: PBMCs, taken on the day of the yellow fever booster vaccination. The receptor's source is a man younger than 35 who received the YFV17D yellow fever vaccine. The CDR3 coding sequence is TGTGCCAGCAGGACAGGGCCCAACGAGCAGTACTTC. Residues: CASRTGPNEQYF.